This T cell receptor beta chain was obtained from a study of cytomegalovirus exposure and HLA in healthy donors. This CDR3 is built from 14 residues. The J segment lost 4 bases and the V segment lost 5 bases, leaving 6 bases of the junction unmatched. Germline V CDR1 and CDR2: SGHVS, FQNEAQ. Study-level results: Association of a missense DCLRE1C variant with TCR beta V- and J-gene trimming was reported in a later analysis. The authors enumerated around 150 TCR beta chains as linked to cytomegalovirus. By HLA locus, TCR association rates varied in a later analysis, with DRB1 showing the most and HLA-C the fewest.

PCR involved 60 Vbeta and 13 Jbeta primers. Profiled with immunoSEQ multiplex PCR; TCRdb holds only in-frame clones, not every one. The data contain 150,000 to 200,000 clones, 70% to 90% of them seen just once; the ten biggest clones take up about a tenth. To note about this clone: The antigen is undetermined.

The TCR sequence derives from a man between 18 and 35 years old in good health and CMV-seropositive. The chain couples TRBV7-8 to TRBJ2-5; TRBD2 agrees at 8 bases. The sample was PBMCs. In DNA, the CDR3 is TGTGCCAGCAGCGGAACCGGGACTAGAGAGACCCAGTACTTC. It encodes CASSGTGTRETQYF.